This TCR beta chain appears in the sequencing data of a study of shared clonotypes between healthy human individuals (dated by TCRdb to 2020 to 2022). Background for the entire study: The cohort included a few men and a couple of women between 18 and 49 years of age. To increase sequencing depth and limit assay-specific biases, different laboratories used diverse techniques to prepare libraries and sequence TCR repertoires. Per donor, three plates each were used for CD4 naive and CD4 memory, two for CD8 naive, and one for CD8 memory. To estimate repertoire size and how much clonotypes are shared between individuals, the study performed deep sequencing of blood TCR repertoires from roughly five healthy adults. Between about 0.85 and 8.9 billion PBMCs per donor were obtained by leukapheresis.

Overall study results and their limits: When several donors were compared, the shared fraction of clonotypes was around 5.1% for naive CD4, about 4% for naive CD8, roughly 2.3% for memory CD4, and 0.35% to 0.4% for memory CD8. Naive subsets generally had larger estimated clonotype richness than memory subsets. Clonotypes shared by all four sorted-subset donors showed higher generation probabilities than non-shared clonotypes. Pairwise subsampling indicated that sequencing depth was expected to affect the degree of clonotype sharing among donors. Incomplete sequencing was indicated by rarefaction of sorted-subset datasets, despite the large sequencing depth. Sampling was restricted to blood, and TCR repertoires in tissue are likely to differ from TCR repertoires in blood. Because the study included a small number of donors, the genetic and exposure-history diversity represented was limited.

A note on this clone: There is no known antigen for this receptor. No base quality information exists; no much larger clone differs at one position.

The donors were healthy, HIV-negative adults who had no recently reported acute infections or vaccinations. Only Caucasian adults living in Nashville, Tennessee, USA were represented among the donors. CD4+ T cells were enriched through magnetic negative selection, after which naive cells were positively selected on CD45RA and the remaining negative fraction served as the memory subset. After blood collection by leukapheresis, PBMCs were isolated using Ficoll-Histopaque density gradient centrifugation and then cryopreserved in the vapor phase of liquid nitrogen. Analytical flow cytometry was used to check the purity and quantity of every magnetically sorted T cell population. Each sorted fraction had its genomic DNA isolated and then quantified by UV absorbance on a Nanodrop 2000c. CDR1 and CDR2 (MNHNS, SASEGT) derive from the germline V gene. CDR3 length: 14 amino acids, cysteine to phenylalanine. Here the CDR3 DNA is all that survives: 42 bases in frame from base 1. The V and J ends are trimmed by 1 base and 3 bases, leaving 9 bases between them.

Using the deep immunoSEQ assay, multiplex PCR amplified TCR CDR3 regions from genomic DNA. Extracted genomic DNA from each cell subset was spread evenly across all wells of several immunoSEQ 96-well plates, with each plate serving as a replicate. For sorted subsets, each replicate PCR was loaded with about 200 ng genomic DNA, equivalent to 30,000 or so T cell genomes. The purified libraries were quantified using a Qubit 3.0 fluorometer, sized with a Bioanalyzer 2100, and then quantified again using the KAPA Library Quantification kit. A separate single-read 150-cycle Illumina NextSeq 550 flow cell was used to sequence each immunoSEQ 96-well plate. The paper's data handling went like this. Because only junctional sequences without quality scores were contained in the immunoSEQ output, filtering matching that applied to full-length reads could not be performed. To assign V/J genes and CDR3, sequences were annotated against IMGT germline references using PyIR, a Python wrapper for IgBLAST v1.9. Any read was removed if the V/J assignment was weak (E-value above 1e-6), the CDR3 was missing, or the read contained stop codons, out-of-frame junctions, or ambiguous translated residues. V3J clonotypes were defined by identical inferred V gene, J gene, and CDR3 amino acid sequence. The percentage overlap between two repertoires was calculated by dividing the number of shared unique clonotypes by the size of the smaller repertoire. Repertoire richness was assessed with RTK rarefaction, the Chao1 estimator, and Recon v2.1 estimates of unobserved clonotypes. Generation probabilities were computed with OLGA for all TCRbeta clonotypes obtained by the gDNA method from a few donors. Sourced from immuneACCESS, this table was stored by TCRdb with only in-frame sequences that have V and J called. A share of the clones is absent; for the studies checked, an unresolved V gene accounts for under half, and the remainder has no known explanation. V and J calls and clone size follow that table, whereas D and trimming were derived from the DNA. This sample holds fewer than 3 million clones; around 90% were observed only once. The biggest ten clones account for 0.3% to 0.45% of the sample.

The TCR sequence derives from a man between 18 and 29 years old in good health. Some clones in this sample may be carry-over from other donors' samples. The receptor chain draws on TRBV6-1 and TRBJ1-2; no D gene call is confident. Sequenced sample: naive CD4+ T cells from PBMCs. What this sample's cell subset or site label stands for: CD45RA+ positively selected. The CDR3 loop reads CASSEGAQHYGYTF. The DNA sequence is given as TGTGCCAGCAGTGAAGGGGCTCAGCACTATGGCTACACCTTC.